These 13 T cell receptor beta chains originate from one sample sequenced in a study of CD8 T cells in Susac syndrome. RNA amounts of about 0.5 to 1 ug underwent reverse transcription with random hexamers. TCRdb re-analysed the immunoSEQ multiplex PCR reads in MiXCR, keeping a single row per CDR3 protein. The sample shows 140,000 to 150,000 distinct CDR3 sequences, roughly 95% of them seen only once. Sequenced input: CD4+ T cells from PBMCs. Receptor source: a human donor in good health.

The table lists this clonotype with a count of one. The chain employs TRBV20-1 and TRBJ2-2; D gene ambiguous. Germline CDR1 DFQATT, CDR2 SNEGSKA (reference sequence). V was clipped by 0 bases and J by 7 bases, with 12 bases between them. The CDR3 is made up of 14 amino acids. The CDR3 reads CSARDHREVGELFF. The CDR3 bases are TGCAGTGCTAGAGATCATAGGGAAGTCGGGGAGCTGTTTTTT.

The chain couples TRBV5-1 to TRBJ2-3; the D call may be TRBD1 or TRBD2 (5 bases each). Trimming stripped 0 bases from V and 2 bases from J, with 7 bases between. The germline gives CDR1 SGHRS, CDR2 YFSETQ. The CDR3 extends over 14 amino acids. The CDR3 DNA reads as TGCGCCAGCAGCTTGGGAGGGGACACAGATACGCAGTATTTT. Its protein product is CASSLGGDTDTQYF.

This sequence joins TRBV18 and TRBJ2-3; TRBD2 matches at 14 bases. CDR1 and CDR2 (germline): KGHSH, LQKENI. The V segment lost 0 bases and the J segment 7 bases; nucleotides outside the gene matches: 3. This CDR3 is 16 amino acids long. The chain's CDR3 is CASSPPGLAGANTQYF. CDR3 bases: TGTGCCAGCTCACCACCGGGACTAGCGGGAGCAAATACGCAGTATTTT.

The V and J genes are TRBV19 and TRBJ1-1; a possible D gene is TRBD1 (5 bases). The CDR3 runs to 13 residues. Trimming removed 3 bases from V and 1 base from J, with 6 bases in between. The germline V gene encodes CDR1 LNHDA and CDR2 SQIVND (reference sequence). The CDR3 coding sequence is TGTGCCAGTAGTATTACAGGGAACACTGAAGCTTTCTTT. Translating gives CASSITGNTEAFF.

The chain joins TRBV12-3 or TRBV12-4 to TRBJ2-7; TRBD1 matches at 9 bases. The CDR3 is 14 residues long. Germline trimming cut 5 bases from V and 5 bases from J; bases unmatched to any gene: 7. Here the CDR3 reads CASSRTGARHEQYF. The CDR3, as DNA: TGTGCCAGCAGTCGGACAGGGGCCAGACACGAGCAGTACTTC.

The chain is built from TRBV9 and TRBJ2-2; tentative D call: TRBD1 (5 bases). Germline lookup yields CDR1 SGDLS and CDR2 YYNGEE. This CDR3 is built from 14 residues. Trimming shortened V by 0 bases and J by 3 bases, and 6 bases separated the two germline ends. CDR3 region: CASSVVGDTGELFF. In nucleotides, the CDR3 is TGTGCCAGCAGCGTAGTAGGGGACACCGGGGAGCTGTTTTTT.

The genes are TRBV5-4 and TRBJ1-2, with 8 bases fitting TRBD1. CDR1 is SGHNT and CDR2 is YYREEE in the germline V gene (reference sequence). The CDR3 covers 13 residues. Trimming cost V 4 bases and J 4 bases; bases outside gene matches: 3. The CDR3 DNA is TGTGCCAGCAGCCAGGACAGGGTCTATGGCTACACCTTC. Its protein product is CASSQDRVYGYTF. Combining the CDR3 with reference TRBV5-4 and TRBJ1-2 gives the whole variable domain ETGVTQSPTHLIKTRGQQVTLRCSSQSGHNTVSWYQQALGQGPQFIFQYYREEENGRGNFPPRFSGLQFPNYSSELNVNALELDDSALYLCASSQDRVYGYTFGSGTRLTVV.

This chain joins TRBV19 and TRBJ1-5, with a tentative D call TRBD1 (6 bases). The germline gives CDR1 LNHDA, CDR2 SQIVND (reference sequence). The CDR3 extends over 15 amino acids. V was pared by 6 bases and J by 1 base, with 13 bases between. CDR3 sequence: CASRNTGISNQPQHF. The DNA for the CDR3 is TGTGCCAGTAGGAACACAGGGATCAGCAATCAGCCCCAGCATTTT.

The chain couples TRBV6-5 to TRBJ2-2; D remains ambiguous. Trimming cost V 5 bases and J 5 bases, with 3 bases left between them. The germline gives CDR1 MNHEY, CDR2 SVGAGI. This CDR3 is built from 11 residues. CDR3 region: CASSKTGELFF. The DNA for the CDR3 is TGTGCCAGCAGTAAGACCGGGGAGCTGTTTTTT.

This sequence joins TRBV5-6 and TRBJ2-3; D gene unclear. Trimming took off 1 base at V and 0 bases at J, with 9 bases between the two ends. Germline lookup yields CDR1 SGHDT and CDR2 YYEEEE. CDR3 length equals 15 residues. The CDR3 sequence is CASSLLSDSTDTQYF. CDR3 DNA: TGTGCCAGCAGCTTGTTGTCAGATAGCACAGATACGCAGTATTTT.

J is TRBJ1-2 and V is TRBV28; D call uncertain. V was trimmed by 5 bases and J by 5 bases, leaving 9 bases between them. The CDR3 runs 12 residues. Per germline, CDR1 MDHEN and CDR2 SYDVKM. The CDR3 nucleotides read TGTGCCAGCAGTCTGGTGCAGTATGGCTACACCTTC. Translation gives CASSLVQYGYTF.

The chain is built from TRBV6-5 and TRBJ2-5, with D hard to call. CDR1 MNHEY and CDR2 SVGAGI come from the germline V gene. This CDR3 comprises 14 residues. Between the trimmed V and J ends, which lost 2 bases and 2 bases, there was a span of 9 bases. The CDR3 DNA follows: TGTGCCAGCAGTTACGGGCGGCAGCAAGAGACCCAGTACTTC. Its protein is CASSYGRQQETQYF.

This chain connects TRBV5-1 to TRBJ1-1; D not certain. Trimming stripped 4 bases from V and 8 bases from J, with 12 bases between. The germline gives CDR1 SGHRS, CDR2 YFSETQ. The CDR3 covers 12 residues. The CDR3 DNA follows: TGCGCCAGCAGCCCGGAGCGGGAGGAAGCTTTCTTT. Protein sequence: CASSPEREEAFF.